The T cell receptor (beta chain) described here comes from a study of CD8+ T cells in alopecia areata. Extracted RNA was reverse transcribed into cDNA, the sequencing template. The data were produced by immunoSEQ multiplex PCR, yet TCRdb's version contains in-frame clones alone and is incomplete. The profile shows about 120,000 clones, around 50% of them singletons. CDR3 length: 13 residues. V shed 3 bases and J shed 5 bases, with 11 bases lying between them. The chain couples TRBV23-1 to TRBJ2-7; D perhaps matches TRBD1 (6 bases). TRBV23-1 is recorded as an ORF, its role being uncertain. What was sequenced was NKG2D-low CD8+ T cells sorted from blood. This receptor was identified in a human donor with alopecia areata. DNA for the CDR3: TGCGCCAGCAGTCAGGAACAGGGCGACGAGCAGTACTTC. As protein: CASSQEQGDEQYF.